These 16 T cell receptor beta chains were all obtained from the same sample, sequenced in a study of blood T cell repertoires in COVID-19. The protocol was immunoSEQ multiplex PCR, while the TCRdb copy is restricted to in-frame clones and leaves out a portion. Among 30,000 to 35,000 clones listed, about four fifths were seen once. Sequenced input: peripheral blood. The receptor set was obtained from a middle-aged man with acute or convalescent COVID-19.

The chain carries TRBV29-1 and TRBJ1-2, with 10 bases lining up with TRBD1. Germline CDR1 and CDR2: SQVTM and ANQGSEA. This CDR3 comprises 11 residues. J was trimmed by 10 bases and V by 6 bases; bases with no gene match: 5. The CDR3 sequence: CSVGTGDDYTF. The CDR3 region has the DNA TGCAGCGTAGGGACAGGGGATGACTACACCTTC.

The chain joins TRBV19 to TRBJ1-4, with D perhaps TRBD1 (5 bases). V lost 6 bases to trimming and J lost 8 bases, with 19 bases between them. The CDR3 extends over 15 amino acids. Germline loops: CDR1 LNHDA, CDR2 SQIVND (reference sequence). Written as DNA, the CDR3 is TGTGCCAGTAGACCCCGGGGGACCCTGGGGGAAAAACTGTTTTTT. Amino acid sequence: CASRPRGTLGEKLFF.

This chain uses TRBV30 with TRBJ2-3; 10 nucleotides line up with TRBD2. With 3 bases clipped from V and 4 bases from J, the junction kept 19 bases outside the gene matches. CDR1 and CDR2 from the germline V gene are GTSNPN and SVGIG (reference sequence). The CDR3 is 19 amino acids. CDR3 amino acids: CAWRDASSGGAGWPDTQYF. As DNA, the CDR3 is TGTGCCTGGAGGGATGCCAGCAGCGGGGGGGCCGGGTGGCCAGATACGCAGTATTTT. Full variable domain (remainder filled in from reference TRBV30 and TRBJ2-3): SQTIHQWPATLVQPVGSPLSLECTVEGTSNPNLYWYRQAAGRGLQLLFYSVGIGQISSEVPQNLSASRPQDRQFILSSKKLLLSDSGFYLCAWRDASSGGAGWPDTQYFGPGTRLTVL.

This chain joins TRBV12-3 or TRBV12-4 and TRBJ2-5; no clear D. V was clipped by 8 bases and J by 2 bases, with 12 bases between them. The CDR3 sequence is 13 residues long. DNA of the CDR3: TGTGCCAGCGGTGATTCACAGCAAGAGACCCAGTACTTC. Residues: CASGDSQQETQYF.

The rearrangement uses TRBV14 and TRBJ2-5; 7 positions agree with TRBD2. After removal of 1 base from V and 5 bases from J, the junction contained 7 bases not matched to a gene. Germline V gene sequence: CDR1 SGHDN, CDR2 FVKESK. This CDR3 comprises 15 residues. The CDR3 nucleotides read TGTGCCAGCAGCCAAGCCCTGGGGGGGATTGAGACCCAGTACTTC. This sequence encodes CASSQALGGIETQYF.

This clone was recorded only once. V and J are TRBV10-3 and TRBJ2-1; possible D gene TRBD2, 5 bases. Trimming stripped 6 bases from V and 8 bases from J, with 23 bases between. The germline gives CDR1 ENHRY, CDR2 SYGVKD. The CDR3 has 16 residues. The DNA of the CDR3 is TGTGCCATCAGGGAACCGACTAACCCTCGCGGCGATGAGCAGTTCTTC. Amino acids: CAIREPTNPRGDEQFF.

The rearrangement links TRBV7-3 to TRBJ2-3, with D possibly TRBD2 on 6 matching bases. V lost 5 bases and J 4 bases, leaving 10 bases between the germline ends. The CDR3 totals 13 residues. The germline V gene encodes CDR1 SGHTA and CDR2 FQGTGA. CDR3 DNA: TGTGCCAGCAGCCCCCCGGGGGCAGATACGCAGTATTTT. The encoded protein is CASSPPGADTQYF.

The chain combines TRBV10-3 with TRBJ2-7, with TRBD1 matching over 7 bases. The V and J ends lost 7 bases and 7 bases, in that order; junction bases with no gene match: 10. CDR3 length equals 13 residues. Per the germline V gene, CDR1 is ENHRY and CDR2 is SYGVKD. The CDR3 region is CAITLDRAGEQYF. DNA of the CDR3: TGTGCCATCACCCTAGACAGGGCCGGGGAGCAGTACTTC.

The rearrangement links TRBV21-1 to TRBJ1-6; the table's D call TRBD1 went unverified against the DNA. TRBV21-1 is reported as a pseudogene. The CDR3 spans 14 residues. The CDR3, as DNA: TGTGCCAGCAGCATGGCTCCAGGGCAATCACCCCTCCACTTT. Translated, it gives CASSMAPGQSPLHF.

The rearrangement links TRBV7-3 to TRBJ1-1, with no clear D. This CDR3 region has 13 residues. With 1 base removed from V and 4 bases from J, the gap between germline ends came to 7 bases. Germline assignment: CDR1 SGHTA and CDR2 FQGTGA. The CDR3 DNA reads TGTGCCAGCAGCTTAAGTCCGCGCACTGAAGCTTTCTTT. As protein: CASSLSPRTEAFF.

The chain employs TRBV5-5 and TRBJ1-5; no definite D call. Germline assignment: CDR1 SGHKS and CDR2 YYEKEE (reference sequence). The CDR3 contains 13 residues. V was shortened by 2 bases and J by 6 bases, with 9 bases between the two germline ends. The CDR3 loop reads CASSLGEAQPQHF. Here the CDR3 DNA reads TGTGCCAGCAGCTTAGGTGAGGCTCAGCCCCAGCATTTT.

This chain joins TRBV20-1 and TRBJ1-2; D remains unclear. The CDR3 totals 11 residues. V shed 6 bases and J shed 5 bases, with 10 bases lying between them. CDR1 and CDR2 (germline): DFQATT, SNEGSKA (reference sequence). The CDR3: CSAPQAYGYTF. CDR3 DNA: TGCAGTGCCCCCCAAGCTTATGGCTACACCTTC.

CDR3 nucleotide sequence: TGTGCCTGGGGTCGGTTTAGCCTCCCCACAGATACGCAGTATTTT. Its protein product is CAWGRFSLPTDTQYF. This chain links TRBV30 with TRBJ2-3; no clear D. Germline V gene sequence: CDR1 GTSNPN, CDR2 SVGIG (reference sequence). CDR3 length equals 15 residues. Trimming shortened V by 5 bases and J by 2 bases, and 17 bases separated the two germline ends.

The gene calls are TRBV3-1 (or the pseudogene TRBV3-2) and TRBJ2-1; D remains ambiguous. V dropped 1 base and J dropped 3 bases, with 7 bases sitting between them. Germline assignment: CDR1 LGHDT and CDR2 YNNKEL (reference sequence). This CDR3 has 14 amino acids. CDR3 loop: CASSQVGSYNEQFF. The DNA of the CDR3 is TGTGCCAGCAGCCAAGTTGGCAGCTACAATGAGCAGTTCTTC.

The gene calls are TRBV5-1 and TRBJ2-7; TRBD1 aligns across 12 bases. Trimming took 4 bases from V and 6 from J; bases not matched to a gene: 8. The CDR3 is 15 amino acids. The germline CDR1 and CDR2 sequences are SGHRS and YFSETQ. This CDR3 reads CASSQTGTGGGEQYF. The DNA for the CDR3 is TGCGCCAGCAGCCAGACCGGGACAGGGGGCGGCGAGCAGTACTTC.

The V gene is TRBV3-1 (or the pseudogene TRBV3-2), the J gene TRBJ2-2; maybe TRBD2 (6 bases). Trimming cost V 4 bases and J 8 bases, with 11 bases left between them. Germline-derived CDR1 and CDR2 are LGHDT and YNNKEL (reference sequence). CDR3 length equals 13 residues. CDR3: CASSPERAGELFF. The CDR3 DNA is TGTGCCAGCAGCCCAGAGCGGGCGGGGGAGCTGTTTTTT.